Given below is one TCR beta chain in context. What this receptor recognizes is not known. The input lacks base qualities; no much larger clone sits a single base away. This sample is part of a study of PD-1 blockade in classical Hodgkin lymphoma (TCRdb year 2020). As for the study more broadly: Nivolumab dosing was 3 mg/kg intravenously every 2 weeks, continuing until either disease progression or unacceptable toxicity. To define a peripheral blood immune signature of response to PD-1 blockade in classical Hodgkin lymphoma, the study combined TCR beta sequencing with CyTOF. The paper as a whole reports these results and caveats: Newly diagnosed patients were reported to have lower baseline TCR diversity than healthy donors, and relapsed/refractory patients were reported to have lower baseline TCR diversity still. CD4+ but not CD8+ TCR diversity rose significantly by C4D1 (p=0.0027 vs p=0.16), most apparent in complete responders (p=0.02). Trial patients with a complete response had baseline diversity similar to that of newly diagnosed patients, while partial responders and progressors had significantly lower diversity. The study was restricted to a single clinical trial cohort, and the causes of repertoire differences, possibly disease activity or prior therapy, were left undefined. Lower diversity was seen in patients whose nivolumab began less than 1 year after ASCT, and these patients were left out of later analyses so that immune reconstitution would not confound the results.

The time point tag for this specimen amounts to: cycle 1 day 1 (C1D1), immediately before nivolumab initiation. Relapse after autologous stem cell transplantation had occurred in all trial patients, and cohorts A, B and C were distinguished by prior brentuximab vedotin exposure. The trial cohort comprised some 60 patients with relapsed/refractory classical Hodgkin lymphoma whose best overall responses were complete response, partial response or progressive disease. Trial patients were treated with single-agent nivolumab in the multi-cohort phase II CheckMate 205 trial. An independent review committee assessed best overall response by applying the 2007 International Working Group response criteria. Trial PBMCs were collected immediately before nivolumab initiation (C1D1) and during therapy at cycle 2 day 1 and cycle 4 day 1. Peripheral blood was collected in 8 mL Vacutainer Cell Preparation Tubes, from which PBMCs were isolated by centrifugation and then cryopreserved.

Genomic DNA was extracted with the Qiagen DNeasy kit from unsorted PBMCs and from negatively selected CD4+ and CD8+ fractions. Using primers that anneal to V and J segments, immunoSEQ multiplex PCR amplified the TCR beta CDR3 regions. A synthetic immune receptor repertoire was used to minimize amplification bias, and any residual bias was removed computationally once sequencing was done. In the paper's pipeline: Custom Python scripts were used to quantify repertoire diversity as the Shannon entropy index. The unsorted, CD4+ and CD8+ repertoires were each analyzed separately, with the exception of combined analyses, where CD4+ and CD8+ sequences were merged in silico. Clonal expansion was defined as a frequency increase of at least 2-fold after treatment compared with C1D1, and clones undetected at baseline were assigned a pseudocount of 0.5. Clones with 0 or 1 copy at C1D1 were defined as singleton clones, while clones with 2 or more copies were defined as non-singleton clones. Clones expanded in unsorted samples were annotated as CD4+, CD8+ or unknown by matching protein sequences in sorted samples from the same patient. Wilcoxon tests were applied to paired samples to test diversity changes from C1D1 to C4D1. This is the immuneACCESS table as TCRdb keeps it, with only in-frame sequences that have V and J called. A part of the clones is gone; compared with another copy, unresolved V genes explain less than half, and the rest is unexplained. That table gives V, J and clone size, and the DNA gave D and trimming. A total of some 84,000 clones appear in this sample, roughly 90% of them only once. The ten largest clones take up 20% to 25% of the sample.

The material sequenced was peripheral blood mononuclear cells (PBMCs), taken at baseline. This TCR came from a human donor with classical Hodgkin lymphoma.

The CDR3 reads CASSLRGIGYTF. The DNA reads as follows: TGTGCCAGCAGTTTACGGGGGATTGGCTACACCTTC. This chain joins TRBV27 to TRBJ1-2; tentative D gene TRBD1, with 5 bases matching. Sequences MNHEY (CDR1) and SMNVEV (CDR2) are obtained from the germline V gene (reference sequence). V is pared back by 2 bases and J by 7 bases, with 8 bases lying between the germline termini. From its cysteine to its phenylalanine, the CDR3 spans 12 amino acids. Solely the CDR3 DNA is kept, with 36 bases framed from the first base.